A single T cell receptor beta chain is shown here with its context. Its target is unknown. This CDR3 is 15 amino acids long. Per the germline V gene, CDR1 is SGHDN and CDR2 is FVKESK. V was clipped by 4 bases and J by 0 bases; unmatched bases: 5. The sample comes from a study of breast tumors, draining lymph nodes, adjacent tissues. TCRdb reprocessed the multiplex PCR reads via MiXCR and lists one record per CDR3 protein. Among tens of thousands of distinct CDR3 sequences, under 80% were seen once, and the ten largest hold 18%. Study-wide results and caveats: Tumor repertoires ranked between lymph nodes and nontumor tissue in diversity, with V and J gene preferences. Luminal-like breast cancer showed significantly higher tumor–nontumor repertoire similarity than basal-like. That most tumor T cells come from lymph nodes remained unproven. The data were judged consistent with most tumor T cells coming from lymph node and expanding in tumor.

This sequence was found in a female donor with breast cancer. Some clones in this sample may be carry-over from other donors' samples. The sequenced sample consisted of breast tumor tissue. The chain recombines TRBV14 with TRBJ2-7, with 8 positions matching TRBD1. CDR3 loop: CASSPGQGFSYEQYF. The CDR3 DNA sequence: TGTGCCAGCAGCCCTGGACAGGGCTTCTCCTACGAGCAGTACTTC. Together with reference TRBV14 and TRBJ2-7, the CDR3 gives the full variable domain: EAGVTQFPSHSVIEKGQTVTLRCDPISGHDNLYWYRRVMGKEIKFLLHFVKESKQDESGMPNNRFLAERTGGTYSTLKVQPAELEDSGVYFCASSPGQGFSYEQYFGPGTRLTVT.